This TCR beta chain emerged from a study of shared clonotypes between healthy human individuals (dated by TCRdb to about 2020). Turning to the overall study: The cohort comprised a couple of women and a few men aged 18 to 49 years. For each donor, CD4 naive and CD4 memory were each run on three plates, CD8 naive on two plates, and CD8 memory on one plate. Libraries were prepared and TCR repertoires were sequenced by different laboratories using diverse techniques, in order to increase sequencing depth and limit assay-specific biases. Each donor's leukapheresis produced roughly between about 0.9 and 9.5 billion PBMCs. Blood TCR repertoires of several healthy adults were deeply sequenced to estimate repertoire size and the extent of clonotype sharing between individuals.

Regarding this clone: Its binding antigen is unknown. The input lacks base qualities; no much larger clone sits a single base away.

From the cysteine through the phenylalanine, the CDR3 covers 19 amino acids. The sequence is cut down to CDR3 DNA, 57 bases in frame from base 1. TCR CDR3 regions were amplified from genomic DNA by multiplex PCR using the deep immunoSEQ assay. Genomic DNA extracted from each cell subset was distributed evenly over all wells of several immunoSEQ 96-well plates, and each plate served as one replicate. For sorted subsets, 200 ng of genomic DNA, equivalent to 30,000 or so T cell genomes, went into each replicate PCR. The purified libraries were quantified using a Qubit 3.0 fluorometer, sized with a Bioanalyzer 2100, and then quantified again using the KAPA Library Quantification kit. Every immunoSEQ 96-well plate was sequenced on a dedicated single-read 150-cycle Illumina NextSeq 550 flow cell. Under the source paper's analysis protocol: Because the immunoSEQ output included only junctional sequences and no quality scores, the filtering could not be the same as the filtering used for full-length reads. Sequences were annotated with PyIR, a Python wrapper for IgBLAST v1.9, and V/J genes and CDR3 were assigned using IMGT germline references. Reads were filtered out if the reads had weak V/J assignments (E-value above 1e-6), no CDR3, stop codons, out-of-frame junctions, or ambiguous translated residues. V3J clonotypes were defined as sequences sharing an identical inferred V gene, J gene, and CDR3 amino acid sequence. Percentage overlap between repertoires was computed as shared unique clonotypes divided by the size of the smaller repertoire. Three approaches were used to assess repertoire richness: RTK rarefaction, the Chao1 estimator, and Recon v2.1 estimates of unobserved clonotypes. For all TCRbeta clonotypes obtained by the gDNA method from a handful of donors, generation probabilities were computed with OLGA. TCRdb obtained this table from immuneACCESS and retained in-frame rearrangements with V and J assigned. These tables miss some clones; where compared with another copy, unresolved V genes account for less than half of the shortfall, and the remainder is unexplained. From that table come the V and J calls and clone size; the DNA was used to work out D and trimming. The sample table holds more than 2,000,000 clones, of which approximately 94% were seen once. The ten largest make up roughly 0.15% of the sample.

Results the study describes overall, beyond this receptor: Incomplete sequencing was indicated by rarefaction of sorted-subset datasets, despite the large sequencing depth. Sampling was restricted to blood, and TCR repertoires in tissue are likely to differ from TCR repertoires in blood. Naive subsets generally had larger estimated clonotype richness than memory subsets. The genetic and exposure-history diversity represented was limited by the small number of donors. Sharing across four donors was observed for around 5% of naive CD4, about 4% of naive CD8, 2% to 2.5% of memory CD4, and roughly 0.4% of memory CD8 clonotypes. Pairwise subsampling led to the expectation that sequencing depth would affect the degree of clonotype sharing among donors. Compared with non-shared clonotypes, clonotypes shared by all four sorted-subset donors had higher generation probabilities.

Healthy HIV-negative adults with no recently reported acute infections or vaccinations were included as donors. Every donor was a Caucasian adult living in Nashville, Tennessee, USA. Magnetic negative selection was used to enrich CD4+ T cells, after which naive cells were positively selected on CD45RA and the negative fraction became the memory subset. After blood collection by leukapheresis, PBMCs were isolated using Ficoll-Histopaque density gradient centrifugation and then cryopreserved in the vapor phase of liquid nitrogen. Analytical flow cytometry was used to check the purity and quantity of every magnetically sorted T cell population. Genomic DNA was isolated from every sorted fraction and measured by UV absorbance on a Nanodrop 2000c.

The sequence is built from TRBV21-1 and TRBJ1-5; the table's D gene call, TRBD1, was not cross checked with the DNA. TRBV21-1 is a pseudogene. Source material: naive CD4+ T cells sorted from blood. Sample cell subset or site, as interpreted from the label and publication: CD45RA+ positively selected. The receptor was isolated from a man aged 18 to 29 in good health. The sequence in DNA is TGTGCCAGCAGCAAAAGAGCAGTTTACAGGTCGAATAGCAATCAGCCCCAGCATTTT. It specifies CASSKRAVYRSNSNQPQHF.